These T cell receptor beta chains were read from a single sample in a study of PD-1 blockade in classical Hodgkin lymphoma. Method: immunoSEQ multiplex PCR; TCRdb's copy keeps in-frame clones and lacks some. The data hold some 100,000 clones, with more than 90% observed a single time. The sequencing used peripheral blood mononuclear cells (PBMCs), collected at baseline. Receptors originate from a human donor with classical Hodgkin lymphoma. Both conserved end residues are part of each CDR3. The D gene is left open where the match is weak. A clone size is listed for some rows: how often the clone was seen (once, few, many), or a class if it is expanded.

v_gene	abundance	d_gene	j_gene	CDR3aa	CDR3nt
TRBV27	-	-	TRBJ1-4	CASSLAPPGEKLFF	TGTGCCAGCAGTTTAGCCCCCCCTGGCGAAAAACTGTTTTTT
TRBV6-5	-	TRBD2	TRBJ2-7	CASSYSKSAGDYEQYF	TGTGCCAGCAGTTACTCGAAGTCAGCGGGAGACTACGAGCAGTACTTC
TRBV5-8	-	TRBD2	TRBJ2-3	CASSRGLAGVGDTQYF	TGTGCCAGCAGCAGAGGACTAGCGGGAGTAGGAGATACGCAGTATTTT
TRBV18	-	-	TRBJ1-1	CASGVGTEAFF	TGTGCCTCCGGGGTTGGCACTGAAGCTTTCTTT
TRBV18	-	-	TRBJ2-5	CASSPLSTGIGETQYF	TGTGCCAGCTCACCACTTTCGACCGGGATAGGAGAGACCCAGTACTTC
TRBV7-8	-	-	TRBJ2-6	CASSFFSGANVLTF	TGTGCCAGCAGCTTTTTTTCTGGGGCCAACGTCCTGACTTTC
TRBV28	-	-	TRBJ1-1	CATRGYPEAFF	TGTGCCACCCGAGGTTATCCTGAAGCTTTCTTT
TRBV7-9	-	-	TRBJ1-2	CASSLNADYGYTF	TGTGCCAGCAGCTTAAATGCCGACTATGGCTACACCTTC
TRBV5-1	-	TRBD2	TRBJ2-5	CASSISGTRYQETQYF	TGCGCCAGCAGCATATCCGGGACTAGGTACCAAGAGACCCAGTACTTC
TRBV10-3	-	-	TRBJ1-3	CAISEAGVGNTIYF	TGTGCCATCAGTGAGGCCGGGGTTGGAAACACCATATATTTT
TRBV30	once	-	TRBJ1-1	CAWSLPRDTFF	TGTGCCTGGAGCCTCCCCCGGGATACTTTCTTT
TRBV11-2	-	TRBD1	TRBJ2-1	CASSSDRAYNEQFF	TGTGCCAGCAGCTCCGACAGGGCCTACAATGAGCAGTTCTTC
TRBV28	-	-	TRBJ2-1	CASRVYNEQFF	TGTGCCAGCAGGGTATACAATGAGCAGTTCTTC
TRBV12-5	-	-	TRBJ1-1	CASAPAGREAFF	TGTGCTAGTGCTCCGGCGGGTCGTGAAGCTTTCTTT
TRBV6-1	-	-	TRBJ2-1	CASTLAYNNEQFF	TGTGCCAGCACGCTAGCGTACAACAATGAGCAGTTCTTC
TRBV2	-	-	TRBJ1-2	CASSGYGYTF	TGTGCCAGCAGTGGGTATGGCTACACCTTC
TRBV19	-	-	TRBJ1-2	CASSFGSKYGYTF	TGTGCCAGTAGTTTCGGGTCCAAATATGGCTACACCTTC
TRBV19	-	-	TRBJ1-5	CASSILSVNSNQPQHF	TGTGCCAGTAGTATCTTATCGGTAAATAGCAATCAGCCCCAGCATTTT
TRBV6-1	-	TRBD1	TRBJ2-7	CASRRDRGSSEQYF	TGTGCCAGCAGACGTGACAGGGGGTCGTCCGAGCAGTACTTC
TRBV2	-	TRBD2	TRBJ2-2	CASSDSVAGGGTGELFF	TGTGCCAGCAGTGATTCAGTAGCGGGAGGAGGAACCGGGGAGCTGTTTTTT
TRBV29-1	once	-	TRBJ1-2	CSVPARYGYTF	TGCAGCGTTCCGGCCCGCTATGGCTACACCTTC
TRBV6-5	-	TRBD2	TRBJ2-3	CASSYFSGSGADTQYF	TGTGCCAGCAGTTACTTCAGCGGGAGTGGTGCAGATACGCAGTATTTT
TRBV27	-	TRBD2	TRBJ2-7	CASSLYWEGYEQYF	TGTGCCAGCAGTTTATACTGGGAGGGCTACGAGCAGTACTTC
TRBV5-1	-	TRBD1	TRBJ2-5	CASSSTGGHRETQYF	TGCGCCAGCAGCTCCACAGGGGGTCATAGAGAGACCCAGTACTTC
TRBV18	-	-	TRBJ1-2	CASSPPAGHNYGYTF	TGTGCCAGCTCACCACCGGCAGGGCATAACTATGGCTACACCTTC
TRBV6-1	once	-	TRBJ2-1	CASIGGPREQFF	TGTGCCAGCATCGGAGGGCCGCGTGAGCAGTTCTTC
TRBV27	-	TRBD1	TRBJ2-7	CASSLTGEVRYEQYF	TGTGCCAGCAGTTTGACAGGGGAGGTTCGCTACGAGCAGTACTTC
TRBV6-5	-	-	TRBJ2-7	CASSYRSVEASYEQYF	TGTGCCAGCAGCTACCGGAGCGTGGAGGCATCCTACGAGCAGTACTTC
TRBV7-9	-	-	TRBJ2-5	CASSLDPQETQYF	TGTGCCAGCAGCTTAGACCCACAAGAGACCCAGTACTTC
TRBV18	-	-	TRBJ2-3	CASSLRDFSTDTQYF	TGTGCCAGCTCGCTCCGGGACTTTTCCACAGATACGCAGTATTTT
TRBV9	-	-	TRBJ2-7	CASSVGGGGGYEQYF	TGTGCCAGCAGCGTAGGTGGGGGAGGGGGCTACGAGCAGTACTTC
TRBV4-1	-	-	TRBJ1-1	CASTTQQGGAEAFF	TGCGCCAGCACCACACAACAGGGTGGGGCTGAAGCTTTCTTT
TRBV27	-	TRBD1	TRBJ1-3	CASRKTGGSGNTIYF	TGTGCCAGCAGGAAAACAGGGGGTTCTGGAAACACCATATATTTT
TRBV7-2	-	-	TRBJ2-3	CASSAYGDTQYF	TGTGCCAGCAGCGCGTACGGTGATACGCAGTATTTT
TRBV11-2	-	-	TRBJ2-7	CASSFALYEQYF	TGTGCCAGCAGTTTCGCCCTTTACGAGCAGTACTTC
TRBV7-2	-	TRBD2	TRBJ2-3	CASSSIAGGPLGVRDTQYF	TGTGCCAGCAGTTCTATAGCGGGAGGGCCCTTAGGGGTCAGAGATACGCAGTATTTT
TRBV28	-	-	TRBJ2-7	CASTKRPDSVYEQYF	TGTGCCAGCACCAAACGTCCGGACAGTGTCTACGAGCAGTACTTC
TRBV11-2	-	-	TRBJ2-2	CASSDLGSLNTGELFF	TGTGCCAGCAGCGATTTGGGGAGTTTGAACACCGGGGAGCTGTTTTTT
TRBV9	few	-	TRBJ1-1	CASSEGRTEAFF	TGTGCCAGCAGTGAAGGGAGGACTGAAGCTTTCTTT
TRBV27	-	-	TRBJ1-2	CASSSLSRGYWDYGYTF	TGTGCCAGCAGTTCATTGTCGAGGGGTTACTGGGACTATGGCTACACCTTC
TRBV20-1	-	-	TRBJ1-2	CSAIPWRGYTF	TGCAGTGCTATCCCCTGGCGGGGCTACACCTTC
TRBV30	-	-	TRBJ1-5	CAWSGDLGNQPQHF	TGTGCCTGGAGTGGCGATTTGGGGAATCAGCCCCAGCATTTT
TRBV5-8	-	-	TRBJ2-3	CASSLGRYESTDTQYF	TGTGCCAGCAGCTTGGGAAGATACGAGAGCACAGATACGCAGTATTTT
TRBV6-1	-	-	TRBJ1-5	CASSESRANQPQHF	TGTGCCAGCAGTGAGAGCAGGGCTAATCAGCCCCAGCATTTT
TRBV27	-	TRBD1	TRBJ2-4	CASSSQGIAKNIQYF	TGTGCCAGCAGTTCACAGGGGATAGCCAAAAACATTCAGTACTTC
TRBV7-2	-	-	TRBJ2-5	CASSLNGFIEETQYF	TGTGCCAGCAGCTTGAATGGATTTATAGAAGAGACCCAGTACTTC
TRBV29-1	-	-	TRBJ1-2	CSVETPREHGYTF	TGCAGCGTTGAAACCCCCCGGGAACATGGCTACACCTTC
TRBV5-5	once	TRBD1	TRBJ2-7	CASSLIGTGNGEQYF	TGTGCCAGCAGCTTGATCGGGACAGGGAATGGCGAGCAGTACTTC
TRBV27	few	TRBD1	TRBJ1-5	CASRSGTGNQPQHF	TGTGCCAGCAGGTCCGGGACAGGCAATCAGCCCCAGCATTTT